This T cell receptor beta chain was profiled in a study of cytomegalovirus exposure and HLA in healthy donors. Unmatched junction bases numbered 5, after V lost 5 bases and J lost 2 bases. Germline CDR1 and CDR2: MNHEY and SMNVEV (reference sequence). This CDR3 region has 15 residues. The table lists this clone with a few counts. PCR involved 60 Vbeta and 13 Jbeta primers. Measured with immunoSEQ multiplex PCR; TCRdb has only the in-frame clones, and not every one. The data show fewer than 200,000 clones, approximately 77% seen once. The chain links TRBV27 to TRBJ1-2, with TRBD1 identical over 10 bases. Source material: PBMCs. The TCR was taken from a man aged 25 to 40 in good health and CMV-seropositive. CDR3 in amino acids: CASSPGTGVNYGYTF. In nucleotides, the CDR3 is TGTGCCAGCAGTCCGGGGACAGGGGTGAACTATGGCTACACCTTC.